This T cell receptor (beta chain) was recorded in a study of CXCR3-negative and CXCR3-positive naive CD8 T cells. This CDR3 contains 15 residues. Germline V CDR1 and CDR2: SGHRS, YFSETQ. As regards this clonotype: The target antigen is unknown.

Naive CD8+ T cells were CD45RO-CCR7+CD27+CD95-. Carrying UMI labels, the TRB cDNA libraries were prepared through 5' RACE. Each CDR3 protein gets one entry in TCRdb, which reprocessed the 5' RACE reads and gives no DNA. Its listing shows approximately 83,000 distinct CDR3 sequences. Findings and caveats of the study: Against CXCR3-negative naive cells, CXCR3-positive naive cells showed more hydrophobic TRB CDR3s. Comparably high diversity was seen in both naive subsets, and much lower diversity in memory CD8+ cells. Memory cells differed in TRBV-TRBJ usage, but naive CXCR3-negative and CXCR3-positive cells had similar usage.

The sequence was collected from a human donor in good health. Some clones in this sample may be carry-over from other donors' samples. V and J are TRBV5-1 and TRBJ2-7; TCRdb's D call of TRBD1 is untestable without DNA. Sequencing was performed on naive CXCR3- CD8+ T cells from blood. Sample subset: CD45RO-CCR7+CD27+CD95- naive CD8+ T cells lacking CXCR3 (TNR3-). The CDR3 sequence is CASSLVQGSSYEQYF.